This record covers a single T cell receptor (beta chain). The antigen remains undetermined. Pools of viral peptides were used by the ViraFEST assay to expand antigen-specific CD4+ T cells ahead of sequencing. Following culture for roughly 10 days, CD4+ T cells were isolated. As their vaccination, participants received two doses of either BNT162b2 or mRNA-1273. Sequenced by immunoSEQ multiplex PCR; TCRdb stores in-frame clones only, minus some. This table holds about 46,000 clones, 65% to 75% found once. The sample is drawn from a study of vaccination effects on CD4 cells after COVID-19. General study results and limits: Nearly all vaccine-induced clones in healthy recipients recognized only SARS-CoV-2. The study found marked clonal contraction of infection- and vaccine-induced clones late after vaccination.

The sample was CD4+ T cells from PBMCs cultured with HCoV-OC43 spike peptides, taken after COVID-19 vaccination. Subset in this sample: HCoV-OC43 spike overlapping peptide pool stimulation. The TCR originated in a human donor who received a COVID-19 vaccine.

Written as DNA, the CDR3 is TGCAGTGCTAGTCATACAGGGGGCAATGAGCAGTTCTTC. Protein sequence: CSASHTGGNEQFF. The chain combines TRBV20-1 with TRBJ2-1; 8 positions agree with TRBD1. J was trimmed by 6 bases and V by 3 bases; bases with no gene match: 4. CDR1 and CDR2 (germline): DFQATT, SNEGSKA (reference sequence). The CDR3 runs 13 residues.